Presented here are 18 T cell receptor beta chains from one specimen sequenced in a study of regulatory T cells in long-lasting Graves disease (dated by TCRdb to about 2021). The library was prepared using multiplex PCR. The sequencer listed for this sample is Illumina HiSeq 4000. To build TCR beta libraries, CDR3 regions were amplified by Arm-PCR using iRepertoire HTBI primers. TCRdb applied fastp at Q25 and MiXCR to the public reads, then kept only in-frame beta chains. Identical CDR3 protein sequences are pooled into one entry, listed with their most common genes and DNA. A total of over 450,000 distinct CDR3 sequences appear in this sample, around 12% of them only once. Roughly 9.3% of the sample goes to the ten largest clones. The sample's time point, from its label and the paper: newly diagnosed GD, antithyroid drugs for less than 3 months. RNA was extracted from PBMCs in TRIzol for both TCR sequencing and RNA sequencing.

These data also formed part of another study, on T cells in Graves' hyperthyroidism and ophthalmopathy.

Material: peripheral blood mononuclear cells (PBMCs), obtained at new diagnosis, from a patient treated with antithyroid drugs. The source is a woman under 40 with Graves disease. Donor details come from another sample of the same person, matched by shared clones.

This clonotype was detected only a few times. This rearrangement joins TRBV29-1 to TRBJ1-1; a possible D gene is TRBD1 (5 bases). The CDR3 is 11 amino acids. The germline V gene has CDR1 SQVTM and CDR2 ANQGSEA. Trimming cost V 6 bases and J 4 bases, with 9 bases left between them. CDR3 residues: CSVYRSTEAFF. The CDR3 coding sequence is TGCAGCGTATACAGGTCCACTGAAGCTTTCTTT.

In the case of this clonotype: A much more abundant neighbour one base away suggests this may be a read error. Since no conserved phenylalanine or tryptophan closes the CDR3, a read error is the likely cause. This chain connects TRBV7-2 to TRBJ2-7; D unclear. CDR3 length: 12 amino acids. With 2 bases removed from V and 5 bases from J, the gap between germline ends came to 7 bases. Per germline, CDR1 SGHTA and CDR2 FQGNSA. The CDR3 reads CASSLLIDEQYS. Written as DNA, the CDR3 is TGTGCCAGCAGCTTATTGATTGACGAGCAGTACTCC.

This clonotype was observed at least ten times. The chain couples TRBV2 to TRBJ2-1, with D possibly TRBD2 on 6 matching bases. Germline V gene data show CDR1 as SNHLY and CDR2 as FYNNEI. V was trimmed by 2 bases and J by 7 bases, leaving 15 bases between them. The CDR3 spans 15 residues. The CDR3 DNA sequence: TGTGCCAGCAGTGAAAGTTCGGGAGTATCAAATGAGCAGTTCTTC. It specifies CASSESSGVSNEQFF.

In regard to this clonotype: A far bigger clonotype differs at one base, so this is likely a read error. The CDR3 sequence: CAWSGGVSYNEQYF. The CDR3 nucleotides are TGTGCCTGGAGTGGGGGGGTCTCCTACAATGAGCAGTACTTC. The chain uses TRBV30 and TRBJ2-5; TRBD2 might be the D (6 bases). This CDR3 is built from 14 residues. Germline V CDR1 and CDR2: GTSNPN, SVGIG (reference sequence). V dropped 1 base and J dropped 11 bases, with 20 bases sitting between them.

The rearrangement uses TRBV20-1 and TRBJ2-7, with 9 bases aligning to TRBD1. The V and J ends lost 2 bases and 1 base, in that order; junction bases with no gene match: 3. The germline V gene has CDR1 DFQATT and CDR2 SNEGSKA (reference sequence). The CDR3 spans 14 residues. The CDR3 here is CSARTGQGSYEQYF. The CDR3 DNA sequence: TGCAGTGCTAGAACAGGACAGGGGTCCTACGAGCAGTACTTC.

This clonotype was recorded a few times. J is TRBJ1-2 and V is TRBV7-2; D possibly corresponds to TRBD1 (6 bases). The CDR3 has 14 residues. Germline CDR1 reads SGHTA; CDR2 reads FQGNSA. Trimming stripped 2 bases from V and 7 bases from J, with 14 bases between. The CDR3 protein is CASSLTGLERGYTF. CDR3 DNA sequence: TGTGCCAGCAGCTTAACAGGGTTAGAGCGTGGCTACACCTTC.

The genes are TRBV7-9 and TRBJ2-1; D unresolved. The CDR3 is made up of 16 amino acids. Trimming shortened V by 1 base and J by 1 base, and 11 bases separated the two germline ends. CDR1 and CDR2 (germline): SEHNR, FQNEAQ (reference sequence). CDR3 coding DNA: TGTGCCAGCAGCTTAGGGGCTGAGTGGTCCTACAATGAGCAGTTCTTC. The encoded protein is CASSLGAEWSYNEQFF.

This clonotype was found a few times. A much larger clone lies one base from this, so it may be a read error. The chain combines TRBV28 with TRBJ2-7, with 8 nucleotides matching TRBD1. The CDR3 sequence is 14 residues long. With V trimmed by 6 bases and J by 7 bases, 11 bases remained unmatched. CDR1 and CDR2 from the germline V gene are MDHEN and SYDVKM. The chain's CDR3 is CASSPDRAMREQYF. CDR3 DNA: TGTGCCAGCAGCCCGGACAGGGCGATGAGGGAGCAGTACTTC.

About this clonotype itself: A far larger clone is one nucleotide away, so this likely arose from a read error. V is TRBV2 and J is TRBJ2-5; 12 nucleotides align to TRBD2. TRBJ2-1 explains the end of the DNA better; the J call may be wrong. CDR1 is SNHLY, CDR2 FYNNEI, per germline. The CDR3 sequence is 19 residues long. This CDR3 is CAGSDPASGRARDYNEQFF. The CDR3 DNA follows: TGTGCCGGCAGTGATCCTGCTAGCGGGAGGGCCCGGGACTACAATGAGCAGTTCTTC.

In its sample, this clonotype was seen many times. The chain is built from TRBV9 and TRBJ2-1, with TRBD1 identical over 7 bases. The CDR3 consists of 14 residues. Trimming cost V 0 bases and J 9 bases; bases outside gene matches: 6. Germline CDR1 reads SGDLS; CDR2 reads YYNGEE. The CDR3 loop is CASSVDGRGSEQFF. The CDR3 DNA reads as TGTGCCAGCAGCGTAGACGGCAGGGGGAGTGAGCAGTTCTTC.

This clonotype was detected many times. The chain combines TRBV7-9 with TRBJ2-1, with no clear D. The V gene lost 3 bases and the J gene lost 3 bases, with 9 bases spanning the gap. The CDR3 has 14 amino acids. In germline, CDR1 is SEHNR, CDR2 FQNEAQ (reference sequence). CDR3 DNA sequence: TGTGCCAGCAGCTTCATTGAGTACTACAATGAGCAGTTCTTC. Its translation: CASSFIEYYNEQFF.

This clonotype turned up a few times. The CDR3 loop reads CASSYLRDGEQFF. DNA for the CDR3: TGTGCCAGCAGCTATCTACGGGACGGTGAGCAGTTCTTC. The chain joins TRBV7-3 to TRBJ2-1, with D perhaps assigned TRBD1 or TRBD2 (5 bases each). V was trimmed by 4 bases and J by 9 bases, leaving 13 bases between them. Looked up from germline, CDR1 is SGHTA and CDR2 is FQGTGA. CDR3 size: 13 residues.

This clonotype was counted a few times. The chain carries TRBV7-9 and TRBJ1-1; 11 positions agree with TRBD1. The CDR3 is made up of 17 amino acids. Germline assignment: CDR1 SEHNR and CDR2 FQNEAQ (reference sequence). V shed 4 bases, J shed 0 bases, and the junction held 7 bases outside the gene matches. The CDR3 DNA sequence: TGTGCCAGCAGCTCAAGGACAGGGGGCGATTTGAACACTGAAGCTTTCTTT. It translates to CASSSRTGGDLNTEAFF.

This clonotype occurred a few times. The chain combines TRBV12-3 or TRBV12-4 with TRBJ1-3; 9 bases are shared with TRBD1. The V gene end was trimmed by 5 bases and the J gene end by 3 bases; junction bases not matched to a gene: 2. The CDR3 has 14 amino acids. Here the CDR3 DNA reads TGTGCCAGCAGTGGGACAGGGTTTGGAAACACCATATATTTT. Translating it yields CASSGTGFGNTIYF.

As for this clonotype: The germline gene is not matched at one end of the junction; a read error may be the cause. J is TRBJ2-7 and V is TRBV20-1; perhaps TRBD2 as D (6 bases). CDR3 length: 14 residues. Per germline, CDR1 DFQATT and CDR2 SNEGSKA (reference sequence). CDR3 DNA sequence: TGCAGTGCTAGAGGCGATGAGGGGAGGTACGAGCACTACTTC. The encoded protein is CSARGDEGRYEHYF.

Ten or more counts support this clonotype. The CDR3, as DNA: TGTGCCAGCAGCTTAGGGGCGGATGAGCAGTTCTTC. Protein: CASSLGADEQFF. The chain carries TRBV11-2 and TRBJ2-1; D uncertain. The ends were cut back, 1 base at V and 8 bases at J, with 6 bases in the middle. CDR3 length equals 12 residues. Germline loops: CDR1 SGHAT, CDR2 FQNNGV.

This clonotype came up a few times. The genes are TRBV6-1 and TRBJ2-1; 10 nucleotides match TRBD2. The junction had 7 bases not matched to a gene; V was cut back by 6 bases and J by 5 bases. This CDR3 contains 15 residues. Germline CDR1 is MNHNS and CDR2 is SASEGT. Written as DNA, the CDR3 is TGTGCCAGCAGGCCACCTAGCGGGAGTCACAATGAGCAGTTCTTC. This codes for CASRPPSGSHNEQFF.

This clonotype has at least ten counts. The rearrangement uses TRBV20-1 and TRBJ2-5; 8 bases agree with TRBD1. The CDR3 sequence is 13 residues long. Germline CDR1 is DFQATT and CDR2 is SNEGSKA (reference sequence). With V trimmed by 3 bases and J by 1 base, 1 base remained unmatched. CDR3 loop: CSARGQAQETQYF. The CDR3 DNA reads TGCAGTGCTAGGGGACAGGCCCAAGAGACCCAGTACTTC.